This T cell receptor beta chain stems from a study of T-cell memory formation after mild COVID-19. Across the whole study: TCR clusters were mostly donor specific.

Constant-segment primers were used for 5'RACE, and the resulting TCR alpha and TCR beta cDNA libraries carried sample barcodes and UMIs. In TCRdb, the 5' RACE reads were re-called with MiXCR into one record per CDR3 protein. The sample carries some 70,000 distinct CDR3 sequences, over 15% recorded once. Points on this clonotype: Its matching antigen is unknown.

The study, taken as a whole, reports: Second-wave clones that peaked on day 37 lacked confirmed SARS-CoV-2 specificity.

The germline gives CDR1 SEHNR, CDR2 FQNEAQ (reference sequence). Trimming pared 2 bases from V and 9 bases from J, leaving 11 bases between. This CDR3 spans 13 amino acids. The material sequenced was PBMCs or a T cell subset sorted from them (not recorded which). The chain recombines TRBV7-9 with TRBJ2-4; D is unclear. The source of this sequence is an adult woman who had mild COVID-19 (a few samples of this study predate the infection). Cell type and time point are not known. CDR3 coding DNA: TGTGCCAGCAGCTTAACTCCGACCCCCATTCAGTACTTC. Its translation: CASSLTPTPIQYF. Complete variable domain (other parts from reference TRBV7-9 and TRBJ2-4): DTGVSQNPRHKITKRGQNVTFRCDPISEHNRLYWYRQTLGQGPEFLTYFQNEAQLEKSRLLSDRFSAERPKGSFSTLEIQRTEQGDSAMYLCASSLTPTPIQYFGAGTRLSVL.